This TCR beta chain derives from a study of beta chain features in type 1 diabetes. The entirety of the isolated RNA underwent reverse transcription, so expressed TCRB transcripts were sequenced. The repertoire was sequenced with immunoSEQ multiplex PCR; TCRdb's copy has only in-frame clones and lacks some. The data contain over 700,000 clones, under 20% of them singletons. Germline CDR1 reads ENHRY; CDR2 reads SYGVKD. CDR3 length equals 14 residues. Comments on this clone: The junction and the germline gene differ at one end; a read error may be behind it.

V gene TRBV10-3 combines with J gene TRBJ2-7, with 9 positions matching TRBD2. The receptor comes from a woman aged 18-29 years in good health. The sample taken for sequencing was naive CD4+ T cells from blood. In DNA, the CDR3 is TGTGCCGTCAGGACGGCGGGAGGGCCCGACGAGCAGTACTTC. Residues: CAVRTAGGPDEQYF.